The clone carrying this T cell receptor beta chain was seen once. This sample was included in a study of PD-L1 blockade in urothelial cancer. Study at large: Dosed intravenously at 1,200 mg every 3 weeks, atezolizumab was initiated by patients at some point between 2014 and 2016. T cell content in blood samples showed a median of 141,255.

Indicated time point: peripheral blood 6 weeks after treatment start. Each individual provided 1 to 8 samples (taken pretreatment and on-treatment). V was clipped by 5 bases and J by 4 bases; unmatched bases: 9. The germline V gene has CDR1 LGHNA and CDR2 YSLEER. There are 15 residues in the CDR3. Some clones are missing from TCRdb's copy, which holds only in-frame ones; the method was immunoSEQ multiplex PCR. The sample includes around 120,000 clones, roughly 91% of them seen just once. The receptor was isolated from a man aged 60 to 69 with urothelial cancer. The source material was PBMCs, sampled around atezolizumab (anti-PD-L1) treatment. V gene TRBV4-3 combines with J gene TRBJ2-7; TRBD1 matches at 9 bases. CDR3 loop: CASSGGTGNLYEQYF. CDR3 in DNA: TGCGCCAGCAGCGGGGGGACAGGGAATCTGTACGAGCAGTACTTC.